One and the same sample provided the 8 T cell receptor beta chains below, sequenced in a study of immune evolution from preneoplasia to lung adenocarcinoma (dated by TCRdb to the early 2020s). Library creation used the immunoSEQ multiplex PCR assay. TCRdb mirrors the immuneACCESS table, restricted to in-frame sequences. Some clones are absent from its copies; in checked studies, under half trace to an unresolved V gene, and the reason for the others is unknown. A total of a few thousand clones appear in this sample, around 52% of them only once. In total, the top ten clones hold roughly a quarter of the sample. Material for sequencing was FFPE normal lung tissue adjacent to the tumor. These receptors were taken from a person aged 45-60 years with lung adenocarcinoma.

This chain joins TRBV5-1 and TRBJ2-1; 7 bases fit TRBD1. The CDR3 loop spans 12 amino acids. The germline V gene encodes CDR1 SGHRS and CDR2 YFSETQ. V was pared by 5 bases and J by 10 bases, with 6 bases of the junction left unmatched. The CDR3 nucleotides read TGCGCCAGCAGACAGGGGCTTCGGGAGCAGTTCTTC. Residues: CASRQGLREQFF.

Only a few counts were recorded for this clone. J is TRBJ2-7 and V is TRBV5-4; TRBD1 matches at 7 bases. V gave up 5 bases and J gave up 6 bases; unmatched junction bases: 14. From germline, CDR1 is SGHNT and CDR2 YYREEE (reference sequence). CDR3 length equals 15 residues. CDR3 protein: CASRIGGKSVGEQYF. DNA for the CDR3: TGTGCCAGCAGGATAGGGGGCAAGTCAGTGGGCGAGCAGTACTTC.

The chain links TRBV6-4 to TRBJ2-3; a weak D match, TRBD2 (6 bases). The CDR3 has 13 amino acids. The germline V gene has CDR1 MRHNA and CDR2 SNTAGT. V lost 5 bases to trimming and J lost 2 bases, with 8 bases between them. CDR3 residues: CASSSGLTDTQYF. In DNA form, the CDR3 reads TGTGCCAGCAGTAGCGGGCTCACAGATACGCAGTATTTT.

The CDR3 reads CASTQTGGTEAFF. The DNA for the CDR3 is TGTGCCAGCACCCAAACAGGGGGCACTGAAGCTTTCTTT. This chain uses TRBV28 with TRBJ1-1; TRBD1 matches 8 bases. This CDR3 contains 13 residues. Germline trimming cut 7 bases from V and 4 bases from J; bases unmatched to any gene: 5. Germline values: CDR1 MDHEN, CDR2 SYDVKM.

V usage is TRBV9 and J usage is TRBJ2-1; 14 nucleotides line up with TRBD2. J gave up 8 bases and V 4 bases, and 8 bases lay outside the gene matches. CDR3 length: 16 amino acids. Germline lookup yields CDR1 SGDLS and CDR2 YYNGEE. The CDR3 region has the DNA TGTGCCAGCAGCCTGGGACTAGCGGGAGTGTTCGATGAGCAGTTCTTC. Translating it yields CASSLGLAGVFDEQFF.

The CDR3 bases are TGCGCCAGCAGTCTTACAGATAACACTGAAGCTTTCTTT. It yields the protein CASSLTDNTEAFF. This chain connects TRBV5-1 to TRBJ1-1; the D is unclear. V lost 5 bases and J lost 2, with 10 bases in between. CDR1 SGHRS and CDR2 YFSETQ come from the germline V gene. The CDR3 is made up of 13 amino acids.

V and J are TRBV4-1 and TRBJ1-1; D gene uncertain. The germline V and J ends were trimmed by 6 bases and 3 bases, with 11 bases remaining between them. The CDR3 sequence is 13 residues long. Looked up from germline, CDR1 is MGHRA and CDR2 is YSYEKL. The chain's CDR3 is CASSLLSDTEAFF. The CDR3 nucleotides read TGCGCCAGCAGTCTTTTATCGGACACTGAAGCTTTCTTT.

The rearrangement links TRBV4-1 to TRBJ2-7, with TRBD1 identical over 8 bases. V lost 4 bases and J lost 0; bases outside the gene matches: 5. The V gene's germline CDR1 is MGHRA and CDR2 YSYEKL. This CDR3 region has 15 residues. The CDR3 coding sequence is TGCGCCAGCAGCCTTTCGGGACAGGACTCCTACGAGCAGTACTTC. Protein sequence: CASSLSGQDSYEQYF.